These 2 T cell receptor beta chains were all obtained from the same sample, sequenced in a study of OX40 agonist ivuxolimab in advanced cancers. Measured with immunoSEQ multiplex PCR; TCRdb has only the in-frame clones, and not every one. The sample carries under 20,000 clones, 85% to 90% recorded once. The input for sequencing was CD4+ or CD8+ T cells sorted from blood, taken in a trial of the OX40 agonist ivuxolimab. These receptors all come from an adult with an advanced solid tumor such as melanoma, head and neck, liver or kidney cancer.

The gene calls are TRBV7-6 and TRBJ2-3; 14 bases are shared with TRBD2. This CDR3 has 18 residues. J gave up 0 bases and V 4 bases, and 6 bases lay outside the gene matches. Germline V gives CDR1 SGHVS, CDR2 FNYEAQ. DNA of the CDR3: TGTGCCAGCAGCTCGGGACTAGCGGGAGTTGATAGCACAGATACGCAGTATTTT. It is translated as CASSSGLAGVDSTDTQYF.

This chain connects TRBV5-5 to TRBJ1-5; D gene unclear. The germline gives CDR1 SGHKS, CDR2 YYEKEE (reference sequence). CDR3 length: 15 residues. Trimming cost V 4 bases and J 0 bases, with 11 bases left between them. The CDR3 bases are TGTGCCAGCAGCCGAACAGACTATAGCAATCAGCCCCAGCATTTT. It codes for CASSRTDYSNQPQHF.